This T cell receptor (beta chain) was obtained from a study of blood T cell repertoires in COVID-19. Per the germline V gene, CDR1 is LGHDT and CDR2 is YNNKEL (reference sequence). This CDR3 is 11 amino acids long. Trimming pared 9 bases from V and 7 bases from J, leaving 13 bases between. Enrolled during active infection, Seattle patients were then followed longitudinally. As processed by the authors: Amplified reference gene primers provided the basis for estimating nucleated cell counts. Here immunoSEQ multiplex PCR was the method, and the copy in TCRdb shows in-frame clones only, minus some. V and J calls and clone size are copied from that table; D and trimming were computed from the DNA. Among roughly 78,000 clones, 65% to 85% were seen once, and the ten largest hold 9.5% to 15%.

This rearrangement joins TRBV3-1 (or the pseudogene TRBV3-2) to TRBJ2-7, with D possibly being TRBD2 (6 bases). The sequence was collected from a man over 45 with COVID-19, enrolled during active disease. The sequencing sample was made of peripheral blood. CDR3 protein: CASGGPLEQYF. The DNA of the CDR3 is TGTGCCAGTGGAGGGCCGCTTGAGCAGTACTTC.